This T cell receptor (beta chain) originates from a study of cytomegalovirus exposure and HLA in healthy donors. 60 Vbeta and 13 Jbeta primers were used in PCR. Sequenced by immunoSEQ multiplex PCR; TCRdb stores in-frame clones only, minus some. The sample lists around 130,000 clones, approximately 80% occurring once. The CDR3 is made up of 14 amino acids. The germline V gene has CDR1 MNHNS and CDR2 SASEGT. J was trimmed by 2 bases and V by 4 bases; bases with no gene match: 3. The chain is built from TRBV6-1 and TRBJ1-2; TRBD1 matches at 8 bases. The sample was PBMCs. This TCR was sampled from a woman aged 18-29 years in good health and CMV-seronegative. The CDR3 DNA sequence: TGTGCCAGCAGTGGGGGACAGGCCAACTATGGCTACACCTTC. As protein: CASSGGQANYGYTF.